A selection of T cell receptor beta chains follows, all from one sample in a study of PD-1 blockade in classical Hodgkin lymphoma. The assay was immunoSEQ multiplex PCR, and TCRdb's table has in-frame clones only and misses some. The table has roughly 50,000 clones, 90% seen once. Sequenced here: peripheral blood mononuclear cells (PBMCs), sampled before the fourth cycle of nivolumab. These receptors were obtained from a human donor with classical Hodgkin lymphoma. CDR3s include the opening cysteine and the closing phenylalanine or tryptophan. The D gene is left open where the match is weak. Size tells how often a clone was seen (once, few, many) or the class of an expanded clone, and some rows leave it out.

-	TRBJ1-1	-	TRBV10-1	TGCGCCAGCAGTGAAATTAAAGACAGGAGGATGACTGAAGCTTTCTTT	CASSEIKDRRMTEAFF
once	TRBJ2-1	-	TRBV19	TGTGCCAGTAGTGAGGATGAGCAGTTCTTC	CASSEDEQFF
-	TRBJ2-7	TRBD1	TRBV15	TGTGCCACCAGAAGGCAGGGGGCTCAATCAGGGGAGCAGTACTTC	CATRRQGAQSGEQYF
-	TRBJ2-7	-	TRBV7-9	TGTGCCAGCAGCTTAACCGGGAGAGGGTACGAGCAGTACTTC	CASSLTGRGYEQYF
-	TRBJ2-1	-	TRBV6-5	TGTGCCAGCAGTTACTCGAGAGATGGGAATGAGCAGTTCTTC	CASSYSRDGNEQFF
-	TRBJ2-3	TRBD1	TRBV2	TGTGCCACTGGGACAGGGACAGATACGCAGTATTTT	CATGTGTDTQYF
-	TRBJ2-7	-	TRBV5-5	TGTGCCAGCAGCTTGACCCCTCCCTACGAGCAGTACTTC	CASSLTPPYEQYF
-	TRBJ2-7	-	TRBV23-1	TGCGCCCGCAGTCCCCCTTCGACAGGTAGGACCTACGAGCAGTACTTC	CARSPPSTGRTYEQYF
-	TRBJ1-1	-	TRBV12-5	TGTGCTAGTGGTTTATTAGGGACGAACACTGAAGCTTTCTTT	CASGLLGTNTEAFF
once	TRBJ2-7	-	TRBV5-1	TGCGCCAGCAGCTTGGCGGGACACAAGACCTACGAGCAGTACTTC	CASSLAGHKTYEQYF
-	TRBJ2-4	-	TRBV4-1	TGCGCCAGCAGCCAAGACGAACCGATCCCAACCGGGACTTACCTAGCCAAAAACATTCAGTACTTC	CASSQDEPIPTGTYLAKNIQYF
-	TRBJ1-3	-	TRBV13	TGTGCCAGCAGCTTAACGGGATTTCCTTATTCTGGAAACACCATATATTTT	CASSLTGFPYSGNTIYF
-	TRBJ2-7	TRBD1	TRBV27	TGTGCCAGCAGCAGGGGGCTAGGGCTCGCCTACGAGCAGTACTTC	CASSRGLGLAYEQYF
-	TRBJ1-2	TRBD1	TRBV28	TGTGCCAGCCTAGAATCGACGGACAGGGGGTTTCACGGCTACACCTTC	CASLESTDRGFHGYTF
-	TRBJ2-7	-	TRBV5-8	TGTGCCAGCAGCTTACGCGCAACAGCCTACGAGCAGTACTTC	CASSLRATAYEQYF
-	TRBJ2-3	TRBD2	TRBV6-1	TGTGCCAGCAGTGCGGCTAGCGGGGTTAGCACAGATACGCAGTATTTT	CASSAASGVSTDTQYF
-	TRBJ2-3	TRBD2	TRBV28	TGTGCCAGCTCACTAGCGGGATTATATTATACGCAGTATTTT	CASSLAGLYYTQYF
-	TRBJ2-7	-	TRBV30	TGTGCCTGCATTCAACAGGGATACGAGCAGTACTTC	CACIQQGYEQYF
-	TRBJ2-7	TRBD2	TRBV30	TGTGCCTGGAGCACGACTAGCGGGGGCTACGAGCAGTACTTC	CAWSTTSGGYEQYF
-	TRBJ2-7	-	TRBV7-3	TGTGCCAGCAGCTTAACGATTCCGGCAGGGTTGGGCGAGCAGTACTTC	CASSLTIPAGLGEQYF
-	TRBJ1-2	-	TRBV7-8	TGTGCCAGCAGCCCGAAGGCCATCTATGGCTACACCTTC	CASSPKAIYGYTF